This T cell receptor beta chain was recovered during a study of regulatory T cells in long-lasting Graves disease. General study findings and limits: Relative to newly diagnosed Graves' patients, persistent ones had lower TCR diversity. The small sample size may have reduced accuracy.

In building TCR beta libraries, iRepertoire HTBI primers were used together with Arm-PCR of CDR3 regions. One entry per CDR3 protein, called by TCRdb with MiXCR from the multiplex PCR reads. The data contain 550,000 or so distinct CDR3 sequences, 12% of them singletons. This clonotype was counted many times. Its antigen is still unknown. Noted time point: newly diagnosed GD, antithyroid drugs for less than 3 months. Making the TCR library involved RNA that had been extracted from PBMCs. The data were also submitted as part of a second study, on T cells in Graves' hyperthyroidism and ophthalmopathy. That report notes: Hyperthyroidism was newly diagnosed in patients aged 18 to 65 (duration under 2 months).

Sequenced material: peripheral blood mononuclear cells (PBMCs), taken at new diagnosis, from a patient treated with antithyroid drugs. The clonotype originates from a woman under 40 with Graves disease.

CDR3 region: CATTGSSYNEQFF. The CDR3 region has the DNA TGTGCCACCACGGGCAGCTCCTACAATGAGCAGTTCTTC. The rearrangement uses TRBV24-1 and TRBJ2-1; D ambiguous. V lost 8 bases and J 0 bases, leaving 7 bases between the germline ends. Germline CDR1 KGHDR, CDR2 SFDVKD. The CDR3 length is 13 residues.